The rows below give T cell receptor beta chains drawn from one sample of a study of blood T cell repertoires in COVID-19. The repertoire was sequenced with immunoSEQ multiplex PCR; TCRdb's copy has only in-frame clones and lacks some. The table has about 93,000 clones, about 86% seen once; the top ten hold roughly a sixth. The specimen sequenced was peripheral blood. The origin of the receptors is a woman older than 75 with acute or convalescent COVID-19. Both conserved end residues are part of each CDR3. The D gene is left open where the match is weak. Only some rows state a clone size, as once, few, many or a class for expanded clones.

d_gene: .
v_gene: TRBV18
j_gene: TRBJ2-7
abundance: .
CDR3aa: CASSPPEKGGYEQYF
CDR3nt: TGTGCCAGCTCACCCCCGGAAAAAGGAGGCTACGAGCAGTACTTC

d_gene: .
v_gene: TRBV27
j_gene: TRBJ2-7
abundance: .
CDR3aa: CASSEVGLNSYEQYF
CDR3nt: TGTGCCAGCAGTGAAGTTGGGCTGAACTCCTACGAGCAGTACTTC

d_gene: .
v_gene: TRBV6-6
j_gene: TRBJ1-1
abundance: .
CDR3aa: CASSYNQGEAFF
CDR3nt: TGTGCCAGCAGTTACAATCAGGGGGAAGCTTTCTTT

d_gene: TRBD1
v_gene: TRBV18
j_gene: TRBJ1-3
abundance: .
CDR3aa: CASSPNGQGMGTIYF
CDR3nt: TGTGCCAGCTCACCAAACGGACAGGGAATGGGCACCATATATTTT

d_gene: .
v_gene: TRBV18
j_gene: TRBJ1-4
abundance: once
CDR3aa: CASSLAATNEKLFF
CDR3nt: TGTGCCAGCTCGCTGGCGGCAACTAATGAAAAACTGTTTTTT

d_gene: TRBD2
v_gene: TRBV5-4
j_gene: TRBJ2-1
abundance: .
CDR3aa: CASAPRGGGEYNEQFF
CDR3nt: TGTGCCAGTGCTCCCCGGGGCGGGGGAGAATACAATGAGCAGTTCTTC

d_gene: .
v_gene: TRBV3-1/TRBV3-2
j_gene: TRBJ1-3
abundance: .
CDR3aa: CASSQALISGNTIYF
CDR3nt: TGTGCCAGCAGCCAAGCCCTTATCTCTGGAAACACCATATATTTT

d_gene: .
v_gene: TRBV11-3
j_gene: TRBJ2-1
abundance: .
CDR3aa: CASSSDNEQFF
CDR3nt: TGTGCCAGCAGCAGCGACAATGAGCAGTTCTTC

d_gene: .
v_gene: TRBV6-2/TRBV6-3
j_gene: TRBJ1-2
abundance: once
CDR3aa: CASSVSLGLGYTF
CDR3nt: TGTGCCAGCAGCGTCTCTCTTGGTCTAGGCTACACCTTC

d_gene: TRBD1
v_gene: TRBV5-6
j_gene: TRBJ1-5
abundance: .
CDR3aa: CASSGGTGGHSNQPQHF
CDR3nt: TGTGCCAGCAGCGGCGGGACAGGGGGACATAGCAATCAGCCCCAGCATTTT

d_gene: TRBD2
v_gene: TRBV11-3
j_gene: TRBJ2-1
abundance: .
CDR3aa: CASSLDQTSGAHEQFF
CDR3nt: TGTGCCAGCAGCTTAGATCAAACTAGCGGGGCCCATGAGCAGTTCTTC

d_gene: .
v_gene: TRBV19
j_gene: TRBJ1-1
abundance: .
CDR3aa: CASSPGGGVTEAFF
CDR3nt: TGTGCCAGTAGTCCTGGGGGAGGGGTCACTGAAGCTTTCTTT

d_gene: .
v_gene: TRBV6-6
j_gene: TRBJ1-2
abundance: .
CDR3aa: CASSTDGIYGYTF
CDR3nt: TGTGCCAGCAGCACAGACGGGATCTATGGCTACACCTTC

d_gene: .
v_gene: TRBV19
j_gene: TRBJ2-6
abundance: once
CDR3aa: CASRVQGTHSGANVLTF
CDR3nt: TGTGCCAGTAGGGTACAGGGGACTCACTCTGGGGCCAACGTCCTGACTTTC

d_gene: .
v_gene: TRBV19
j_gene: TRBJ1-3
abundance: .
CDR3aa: CASSRDKSSGNTIYF
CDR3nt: TGTGCCTCTAGCCGGGACAAAAGCTCTGGAAACACCATATATTTT

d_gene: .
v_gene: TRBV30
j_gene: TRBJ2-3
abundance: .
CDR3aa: CAWRGDTDTQYF
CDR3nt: TGTGCCTGGAGGGGAGACACAGATACGCAGTATTTT

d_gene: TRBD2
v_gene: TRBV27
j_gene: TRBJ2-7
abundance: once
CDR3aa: CASSLLGSGGTYEQYF
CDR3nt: TGTGCCAGCAGTTTATTGGGGAGCGGGGGGACCTACGAGCAGTACTTC

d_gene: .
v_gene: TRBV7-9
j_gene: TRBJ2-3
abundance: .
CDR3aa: CASSLAEDKETLYADTQYF
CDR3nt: TGTGCCAGCAGCTTAGCAGAGGACAAGGAAACCTTATACGCTGATACGCAGTATTTT

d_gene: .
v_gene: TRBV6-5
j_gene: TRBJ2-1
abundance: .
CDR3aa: CASSYSTVNSYNEQFF
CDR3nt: TGTGCCAGCAGTTACTCAACAGTCAACTCCTACAATGAGCAGTTCTTC

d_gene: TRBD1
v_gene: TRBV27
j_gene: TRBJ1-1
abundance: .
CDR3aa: CASSQTGGSEAFF
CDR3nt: TGTGCCAGCAGTCAAACAGGGGGCTCTGAAGCTTTCTTT

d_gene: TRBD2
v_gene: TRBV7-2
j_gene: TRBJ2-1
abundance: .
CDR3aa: CAAGGSSYNEQFF
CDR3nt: TGTGCGGCCGGGGGGAGCTCCTACAATGAGCAGTTCTTC

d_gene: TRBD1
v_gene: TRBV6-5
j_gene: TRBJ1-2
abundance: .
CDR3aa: CASSYTRYRGEFGYTF
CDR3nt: TGTGCCAGCAGTTACACCCGTTACAGGGGGGAGTTTGGCTACACCTTC

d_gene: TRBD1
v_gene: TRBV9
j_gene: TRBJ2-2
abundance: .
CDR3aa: CASSAGQGLTGELFF
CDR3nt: TGTGCCAGCAGCGCCGGACAGGGACTCACCGGGGAGCTGTTTTTT

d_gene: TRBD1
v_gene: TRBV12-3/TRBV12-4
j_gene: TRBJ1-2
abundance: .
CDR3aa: CASSLGQGDGYTF
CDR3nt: TGTGCCAGCAGTTTAGGACAGGGAGACGGCTACACCTTC

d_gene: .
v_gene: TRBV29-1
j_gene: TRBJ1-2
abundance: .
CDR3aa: CSAFSVGDGYTF
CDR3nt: TGCAGCGCCTTCTCCGTCGGGGATGGCTACACCTTC

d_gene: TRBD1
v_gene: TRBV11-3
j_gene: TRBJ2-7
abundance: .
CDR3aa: CASRRGPSSYEQYF
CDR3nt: TGTGCCAGCAGGAGGGGGCCCAGCTCCTACGAGCAGTACTTC

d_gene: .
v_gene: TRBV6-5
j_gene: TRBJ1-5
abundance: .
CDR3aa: CASSRQVSNQPQHF
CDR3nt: TGTGCCAGCAGTAGACAAGTTAGCAATCAGCCCCAGCATTTT

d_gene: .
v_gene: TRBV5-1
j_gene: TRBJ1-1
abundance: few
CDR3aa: CASSLAGRTINTEAFF
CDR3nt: TGCGCCAGCAGCTTGGCCGGCAGGACTATAAACACTGAAGCTTTCTTT

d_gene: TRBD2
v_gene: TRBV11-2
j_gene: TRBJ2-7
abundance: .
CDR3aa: CASSLAGTSGEQYF
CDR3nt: TGTGCCAGCAGCTTAGCCGGGACTAGCGGCGAGCAGTACTTC

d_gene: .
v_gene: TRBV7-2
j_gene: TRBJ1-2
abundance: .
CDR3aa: CASSFRDRSSYGYTF
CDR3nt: TGTGCCAGCAGCTTCAGAGACAGGTCGAGCTATGGCTACACCTTC

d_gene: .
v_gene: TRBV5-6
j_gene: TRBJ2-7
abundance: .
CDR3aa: CASSLIGTSYEQYF
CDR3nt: TGTGCCAGCAGCTTGATAGGGACATCCTACGAGCAGTACTTC

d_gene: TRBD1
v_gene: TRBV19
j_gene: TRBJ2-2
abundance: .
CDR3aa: CASSPGGIGELFF
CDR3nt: TGTGCCAGTAGCCCAGGGGGTATCGGGGAGCTGTTTTTT

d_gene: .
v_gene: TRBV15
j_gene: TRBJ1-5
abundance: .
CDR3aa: CATSRVWGGGYSNQPQHF
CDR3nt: TGTGCCACCAGCAGAGTGTGGGGGGGCGGGTATAGCAATCAGCCCCAGCATTTT

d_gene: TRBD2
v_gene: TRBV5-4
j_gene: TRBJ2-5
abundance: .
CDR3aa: CASSPGTSGGQETQYF
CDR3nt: TGTGCCAGCAGCCCGGGGACTAGCGGGGGCCAAGAGACCCAGTACTTC

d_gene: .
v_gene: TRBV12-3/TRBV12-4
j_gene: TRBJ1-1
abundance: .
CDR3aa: CATERGAFF
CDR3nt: TGTGCCACCGAACGGGGAGCTTTCTTT

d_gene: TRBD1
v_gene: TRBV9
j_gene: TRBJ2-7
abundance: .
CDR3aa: CASSVDPGGEEQYF
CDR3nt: TGTGCCAGCAGCGTAGATCCAGGGGGCGAAGAGCAGTACTTC

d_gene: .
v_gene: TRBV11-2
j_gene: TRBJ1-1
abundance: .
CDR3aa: CASSFNRAYGEAFF
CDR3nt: TGTGCCAGCAGCTTTAACAGGGCTTACGGAGAAGCTTTCTTT

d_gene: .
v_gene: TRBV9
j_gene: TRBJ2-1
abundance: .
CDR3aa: CASSLSGTRGNEQFF
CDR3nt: TGTGCCAGCAGCCTTTCCGGGACCAGGGGCAATGAGCAGTTCTTC

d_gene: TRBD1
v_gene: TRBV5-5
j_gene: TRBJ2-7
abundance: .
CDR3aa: CASSGQGATYEQYF
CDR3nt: TGTGCCAGCAGCGGACAGGGGGCCACCTACGAGCAGTACTTC

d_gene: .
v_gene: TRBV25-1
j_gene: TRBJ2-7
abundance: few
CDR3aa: CASSERRSLHYEQYF
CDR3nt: TGTGCCAGCAGTGAAAGAAGGAGTCTGCACTACGAGCAGTACTTC

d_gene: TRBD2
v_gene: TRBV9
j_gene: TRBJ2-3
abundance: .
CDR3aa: CASSPVWTSGGRTDTQYF
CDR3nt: TGTGCCAGCAGCCCAGTCTGGACTAGCGGGGGGCGCACAGATACGCAGTATTTT

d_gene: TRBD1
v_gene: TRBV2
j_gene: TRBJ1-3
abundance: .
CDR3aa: CASRGRDRTLSGNTIYF
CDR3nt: TGTGCCAGCAGAGGGAGGGACAGGACTCTCTCTGGAAACACCATATATTTT

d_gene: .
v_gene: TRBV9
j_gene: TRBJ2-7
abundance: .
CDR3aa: CASSVGTRTYEQYF
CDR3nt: TGTGCCAGCAGCGTTGGGACACGAACCTACGAGCAGTACTTC